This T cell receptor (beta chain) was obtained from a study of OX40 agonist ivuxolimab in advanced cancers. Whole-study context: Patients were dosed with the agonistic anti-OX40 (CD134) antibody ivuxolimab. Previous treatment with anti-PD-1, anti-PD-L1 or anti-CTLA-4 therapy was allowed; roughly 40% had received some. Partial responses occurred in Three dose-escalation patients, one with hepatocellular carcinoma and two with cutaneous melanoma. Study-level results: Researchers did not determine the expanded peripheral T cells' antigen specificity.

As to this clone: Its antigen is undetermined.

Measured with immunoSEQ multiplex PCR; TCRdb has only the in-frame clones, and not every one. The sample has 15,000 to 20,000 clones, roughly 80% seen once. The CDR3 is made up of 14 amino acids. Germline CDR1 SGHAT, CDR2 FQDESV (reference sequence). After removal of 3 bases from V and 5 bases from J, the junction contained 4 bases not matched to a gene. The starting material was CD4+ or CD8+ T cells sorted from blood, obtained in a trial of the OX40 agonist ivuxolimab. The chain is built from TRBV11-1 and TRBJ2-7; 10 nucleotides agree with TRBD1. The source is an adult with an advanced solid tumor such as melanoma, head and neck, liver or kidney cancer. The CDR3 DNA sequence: TGTGCCAGCAGCTTCGGACAGGGGGATCACGAGCAGTACTTC. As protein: CASSFGQGDHEQYF.